The 18 T cell receptor beta chains below come from one sample, sequenced in a study of cytomegalovirus exposure and HLA in healthy donors. PCR primers comprised 60 Vbeta and 13 Jbeta primers. The repertoire was sequenced with immunoSEQ multiplex PCR; TCRdb's copy has only in-frame clones and lacks some. The data contain some 150,000 clones, roughly 80% of them singletons. The sample taken for sequencing was PBMCs. These TCRs come from a woman aged 40 to 50 in good health and CMV-seropositive.

The CDR3 DNA follows: TGTGCCAGCAGTCTAGGGACAGGGAGCACAGATACGCAGTATTTT. Protein sequence: CASSLGTGSTDTQYF. The chain employs TRBV27 and TRBJ2-3; 9 nucleotides line up with TRBD1. CDR3 length: 15 residues. V shed 5 bases and J 0 bases; nucleotides not matched to a gene: 3. Germline-derived CDR1 and CDR2 are MNHEY and SMNVEV (reference sequence).

This chain joins TRBV6-1 and TRBJ2-3; 11 nucleotides line up with TRBD1. The CDR3 covers 13 residues. Trimming cost V 8 bases and J 6 bases; bases outside gene matches: 4. Germline lookup yields CDR1 MNHNS and CDR2 SASEGT. The CDR3 DNA reads as TGTGCCAGCGGACAGGGGGCTGTGGATACGCAGTATTTT. Amino acid sequence: CASGQGAVDTQYF.

This chain joins TRBV5-1 and TRBJ1-2, with D perhaps TRBD1 (5 bases). V was clipped by 0 bases and J by 2 bases, with 11 bases between them. Per germline, CDR1 SGHRS and CDR2 YFSETQ. The CDR3 is 15 amino acids. CDR3: CASSLGQGRNYGYTF. DNA of the CDR3: TGCGCCAGCAGCTTGGGGCAGGGTAGGAACTATGGCTACACCTTC.

The chain combines TRBV11-2 with TRBJ2-7; D is unclear. Trimming stripped 7 bases from V and 3 bases from J, with 10 bases between. Germline V gene sequence: CDR1 SGHAT, CDR2 FQNNGV. The CDR3 has 12 residues. The CDR3 bases are TGTGCCAGCACCCCCAGTCTCTACGAGCAGTACTTC. It encodes CASTPSLYEQYF.

This clone occurred once. The chain joins TRBV6-1 to TRBJ1-1; 7 bases are shared with TRBD1. The V segment lost 7 bases and the J segment 8 bases; nucleotides outside the gene matches: 4. CDR3 length: 11 amino acids. The germline gives CDR1 MNHNS, CDR2 SASEGT. CDR3 sequence: CASTVTGEAFF. CDR3 DNA sequence: TGTGCCAGCACTGTGACAGGGGAAGCTTTCTTT.

The chain is built from TRBV7-9 and TRBJ1-1, with TRBD1 as a possible D gene (5 bases). The CDR3 is 15 residues long. Germline V gene data show CDR1 as SEHNR and CDR2 as FQNEAQ (reference sequence). Between the trimmed V and J ends, which lost 3 bases and 1 base, there was a span of 12 bases. The DNA for the CDR3 is TGTGCCAGCAGCTTGGGGCCGGAGAAGAACACTGAAGCTTTCTTT. Amino acids: CASSLGPEKNTEAFF.

The chain joins TRBV6-5 to TRBJ2-5, with a weak D call TRBD2 (5 bases). Germline V gene lookup returns CDR1 MNHEY and CDR2 SVGAGI. The CDR3 length is 15 residues. V was cut by 0 bases and J by 4 bases, with 12 bases left in between. The CDR3 bases are TGTGCCAGCAGTTACTCGATACTAGTTAGAGAGACCCAGTACTTC. This sequence encodes CASSYSILVRETQYF.

The J gene is TRBJ1-1, the V gene TRBV6-5; possibly TRBD1 for D (6 bases). CDR1 is MNHEY and CDR2 is SVGAGI in the germline V gene. Trimming pared 0 bases from V and 2 bases from J, leaving 10 bases between. This CDR3 comprises 15 residues. This CDR3 reads CASSYSSRGNTEAFF. CDR3 DNA sequence: TGTGCCAGCAGTTACTCGTCCAGGGGAAACACTGAAGCTTTCTTT.

The chain carries TRBV5-4 and TRBJ2-7, with D unresolved. V lost 4 bases, J lost 0 bases, and 14 bases lay in between. The CDR3 consists of 15 residues. The germline V gene has CDR1 SGHNT and CDR2 YYREEE (reference sequence). CDR3 in DNA: TGTGCCAGCAGCCCCAGCCTGGCTAGCTCCTACGAGCAGTACTTC. This gives the protein CASSPSLASSYEQYF.

Details on this clone: The same CDR3 is also encoded by other DNA sequences in this sample. CDR3 DNA: TGTGCCAGCAGTTCCGGACTAGCCTCAGATACGCAGTATTTT. This codes for CASSSGLASDTQYF. The rearrangement uses TRBV5-4 and TRBJ2-3; 8 nucleotides align to TRBD2. The CDR3 totals 14 residues. Germline V CDR1 and CDR2: SGHNT, YYREEE (reference sequence). J was trimmed by 4 bases and V by 5 bases; bases with no gene match: 6. Combining the CDR3 with reference TRBV5-4 and TRBJ2-3 gives the whole variable domain ETGVTQSPTHLIKTRGQQVTLRCSSQSGHNTVSWYQQALGQGPQFIFQYYREEENGRGNFPPRFSGLQFPNYSSELNVNALELDDSALYLCASSSGLASDTQYFGPGTRLTVL.

This clone was seen more than once but under ten times. V gene TRBV18 combines with J gene TRBJ2-7, with 9 bases aligning to TRBD1. With V trimmed by 3 bases and J by 5 bases, 5 bases remained unmatched. Germline V gives CDR1 KGHSH, CDR2 LQKENI. CDR3 size: 14 residues. The DNA of the CDR3 is TGTGCCAGCTCACCGGGACAGGGTTGGGACGAGCAGTACTTC. The encoded protein is CASSPGQGWDEQYF.

V and J are TRBV6-1 and TRBJ2-7, with 9 bases aligning to TRBD1. V shed 6 bases, J shed 3 bases, and the junction held 6 bases outside the gene matches. The CDR3 length is 14 residues. Germline loops: CDR1 MNHNS, CDR2 SASEGT. CDR3 in amino acids: CASSDRGGDYEQYF. In DNA form, the CDR3 reads TGTGCCAGCAGCGACAGGGGGGGGGACTACGAGCAGTACTTC.

The V gene is TRBV14, the J gene TRBJ1-4; the D gene is possibly TRBD1 (6 bases). The length of the CDR3 is 14 residues. The germline V and J ends were trimmed by 3 bases and 7 bases, with 12 bases remaining between them. The germline V gene has CDR1 SGHDN and CDR2 FVKESK. The CDR3 bases are TGTGCCAGCAGCCAGGGGGCGCAACCTGAAAAACTGTTTTTT. Protein: CASSQGAQPEKLFF. Looking up the rest from reference TRBV14 and TRBJ1-4 gives the full variable domain: EAGVTQFPSHSVIEKGQTVTLRCDPISGHDNLYWYRRVMGKEIKFLLHFVKESKQDESGMPNNRFLAERTGGTYSTLKVQPAELEDSGVYFCASSQGAQPEKLFFGSGTQLSVL.

The J gene is TRBJ1-5, the V gene TRBV28, with 9 bases lining up with TRBD1. The junction had 9 bases not matched to a gene; V was cut back by 5 bases and J by 4 bases. The CDR3 has 16 amino acids. CDR1 and CDR2 from the germline V gene are MDHEN and SYDVKM. The CDR3 nucleotides read TGTGCCAGCAGTCCCGGGGGACAGGGACAAAATCAGCCCCAGCATTTT. As protein: CASSPGGQGQNQPQHF.

The chain recombines TRBV18 with TRBJ2-7; D ambiguous. The CDR3 is 14 residues long. Looked up from germline, CDR1 is KGHSH and CDR2 is LQKENI. The V end was cut by 0 bases, the J end by 3 bases, with 9 bases between. The CDR3 DNA follows: TGTGCCAGCTCACCACCGAGTAATTACTACGAGCAGTACTTC. Protein: CASSPPSNYYEQYF.

The chain recombines TRBV28 with TRBJ2-3; tentative D call: TRBD1 (6 bases). The germline V gene encodes CDR1 MDHEN and CDR2 SYDVKM. The CDR3 spans 14 residues. The V and J ends lost 3 bases and 3 bases respectively, with 10 bases between them. Here the CDR3 DNA reads TGTGCCAGCAGTTTTCGGCAGGGGACAGATACGCAGTATTTT. The encoded protein is CASSFRQGTDTQYF.

The chain recombines TRBV27 with TRBJ1-5; 7 nucleotides match TRBD1. The CDR3 consists of 14 residues. Germline CDR1 is MNHEY and CDR2 is SMNVEV (reference sequence). V gave up 3 bases and J gave up 9 bases; unmatched junction bases: 8. The CDR3 loop is CASSFRQGVGPQHF. CDR3 bases: TGTGCCAGCAGTTTTAGACAGGGAGTCGGGCCCCAGCATTTT.

The V call is TRBV10-3, the J call TRBJ1-2; D uncertain. CDR1 ENHRY and CDR2 SYGVKD come from the germline V gene. This CDR3 is 14 amino acids long. Trimming removed 0 bases from V and 7 bases from J, with 12 bases in between. The CDR3 DNA follows: TGTGCCATCAGTGAGTCGGGCTCTAAACGTGGCTACACCTTC. As protein: CAISESGSKRGYTF.